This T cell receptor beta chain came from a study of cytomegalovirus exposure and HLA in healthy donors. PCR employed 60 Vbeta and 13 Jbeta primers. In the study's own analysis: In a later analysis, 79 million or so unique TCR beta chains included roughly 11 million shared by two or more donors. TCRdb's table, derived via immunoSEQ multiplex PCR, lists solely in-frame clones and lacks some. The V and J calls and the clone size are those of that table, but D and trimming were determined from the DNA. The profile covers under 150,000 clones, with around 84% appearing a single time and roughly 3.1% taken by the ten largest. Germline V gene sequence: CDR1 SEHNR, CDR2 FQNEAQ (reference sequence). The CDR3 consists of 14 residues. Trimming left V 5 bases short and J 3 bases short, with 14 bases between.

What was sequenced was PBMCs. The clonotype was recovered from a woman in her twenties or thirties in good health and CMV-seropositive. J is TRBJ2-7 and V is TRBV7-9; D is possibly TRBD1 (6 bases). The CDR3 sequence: CASSPGADYYEQYF. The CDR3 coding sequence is TGTGCCAGCAGCCCAGGGGCAGACTACTACGAGCAGTACTTC.